This T cell receptor beta chain was obtained from a study of CD8 T cells in Susac syndrome. This clonotype was picked up one time. The authors sequenced TCR beta from blood CD8+ and CD4+ T cells. Reverse transcription of roughly 0.5 to 1 ug RNA was carried out with random hexamers. Amplification of TCR beta CDR3 was carried out by immunoSEQ multiplex PCR, which covered 54 Vbeta and 13 Jbeta segments. TCRdb ran MiXCR on the immunoSEQ multiplex PCR reads and lists one entry per CDR3 protein. The table shows fewer than 250,000 distinct CDR3 sequences, with 92% occurring only once. V shed 2 bases, J shed 4 bases, and the junction held 5 bases outside the gene matches. The CDR3 runs to 14 residues. CDR1 and CDR2 (germline): MNHEY, SVGAGI.

This receptor was identified in a human donor with multiple sclerosis. The rearrangement uses TRBV6-5 and TRBJ2-7; 7 bases match TRBD2. The sample was CD8+ T cells from PBMCs. The CDR3 loop reads CASSYAQRGYEQYF. In DNA form, the CDR3 reads TGTGCCAGCAGTTACGCCCAGCGGGGATACGAGCAGTACTTC.